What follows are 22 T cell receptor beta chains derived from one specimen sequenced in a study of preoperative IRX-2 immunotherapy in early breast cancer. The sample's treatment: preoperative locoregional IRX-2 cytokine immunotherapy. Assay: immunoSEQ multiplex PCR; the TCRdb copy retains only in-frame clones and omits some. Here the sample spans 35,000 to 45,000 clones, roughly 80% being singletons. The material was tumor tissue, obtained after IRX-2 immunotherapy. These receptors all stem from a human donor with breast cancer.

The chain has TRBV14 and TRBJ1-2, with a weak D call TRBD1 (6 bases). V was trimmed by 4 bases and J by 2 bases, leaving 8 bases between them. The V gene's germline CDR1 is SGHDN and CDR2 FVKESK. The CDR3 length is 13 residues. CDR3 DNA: TGTGCCAGCAGCCGGGGGGCGAACTATGGCTACACCTTC. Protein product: CASSRGANYGYTF.

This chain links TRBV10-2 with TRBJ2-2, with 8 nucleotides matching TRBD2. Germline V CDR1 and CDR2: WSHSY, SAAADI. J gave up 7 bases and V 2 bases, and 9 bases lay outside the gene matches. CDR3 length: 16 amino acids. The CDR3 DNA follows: TGCGCCAGCAGTGAGATTCTAGCGGGCGTGTACGGGGAGCTGTTTTTT. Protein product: CASSEILAGVYGELFF.

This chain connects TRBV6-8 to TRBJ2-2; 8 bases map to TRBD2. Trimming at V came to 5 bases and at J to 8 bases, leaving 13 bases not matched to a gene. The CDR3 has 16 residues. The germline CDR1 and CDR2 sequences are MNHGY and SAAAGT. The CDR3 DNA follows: TGTGCCAGCAGTCCTGTTGCGGGGGGTATGGCTGGGGAGCTGTTTTTT. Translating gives CASSPVAGGMAGELFF.

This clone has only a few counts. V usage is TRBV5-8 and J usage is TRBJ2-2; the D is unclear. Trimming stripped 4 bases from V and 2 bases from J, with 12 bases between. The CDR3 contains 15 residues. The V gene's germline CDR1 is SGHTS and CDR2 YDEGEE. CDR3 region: CASSLDPSNTGELFF. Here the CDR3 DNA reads TGTGCCAGCAGCCTGGATCCCTCCAACACCGGGGAGCTGTTTTTT.

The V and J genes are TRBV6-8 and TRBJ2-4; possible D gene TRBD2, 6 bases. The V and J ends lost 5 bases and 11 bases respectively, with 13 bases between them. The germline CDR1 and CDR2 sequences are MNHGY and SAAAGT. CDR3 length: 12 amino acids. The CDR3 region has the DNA TGTGCCAGCAGTCCCCCCGAGCGGGTTCAGTACTTC. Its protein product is CASSPPERVQYF.

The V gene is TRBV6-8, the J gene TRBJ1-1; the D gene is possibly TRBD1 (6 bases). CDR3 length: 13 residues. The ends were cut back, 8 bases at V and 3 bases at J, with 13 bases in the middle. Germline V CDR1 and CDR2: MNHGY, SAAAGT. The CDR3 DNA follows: TGTGCCAGCGAAGTTAACAGGGACACTGAAGCTTTCTTT. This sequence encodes CASEVNRDTEAFF.

The CDR3 DNA reads as TGTGCCATCAGGTTGGAGACAGGGAAGGAAAAACTGTTTTTT. It encodes CAIRLETGKEKLFF. The chain carries TRBV12-5 and TRBJ1-4; 7 bases align to TRBD1. This CDR3 is 14 amino acids long. Germline assignment: CDR1 LGHNT and CDR2 FRNRAP.

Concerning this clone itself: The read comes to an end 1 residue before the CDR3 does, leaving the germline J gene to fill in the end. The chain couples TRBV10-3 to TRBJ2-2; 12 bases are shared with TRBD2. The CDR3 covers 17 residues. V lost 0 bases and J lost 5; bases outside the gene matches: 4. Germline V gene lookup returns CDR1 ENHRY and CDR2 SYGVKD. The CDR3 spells CAISESGTSGGTGELFF. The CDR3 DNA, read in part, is TGTGCCATCAGTGAGTCAGGCACTAGCGGGGGGACCGGGGAGCTGTTT.

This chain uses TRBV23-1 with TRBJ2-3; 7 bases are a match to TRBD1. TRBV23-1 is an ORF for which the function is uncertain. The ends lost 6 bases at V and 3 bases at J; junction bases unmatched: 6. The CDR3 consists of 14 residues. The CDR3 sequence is CASSQEGATDTQYF. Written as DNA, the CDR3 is TGCGCCAGCAGCCAAGAGGGGGCTACAGATACGCAGTATTTT.

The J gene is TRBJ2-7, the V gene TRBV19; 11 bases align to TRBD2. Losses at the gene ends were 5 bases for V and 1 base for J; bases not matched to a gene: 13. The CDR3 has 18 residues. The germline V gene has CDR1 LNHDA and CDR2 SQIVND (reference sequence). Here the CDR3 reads CASSGVAGGPTVSYEQYF. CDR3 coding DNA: TGTGCCAGTAGTGGAGTAGCGGGGGGGCCCACCGTTTCCTACGAGCAGTACTTC.

The CDR3 DNA is TGCGCCAGCAGCCCGCCGGGGGGGCCCCCTGAGCAGTACTTC. It translates to CASSPPGGPPEQYF. V usage is TRBV5-1 and J usage is TRBJ2-7; 8 bases map to TRBD2. V gave up 4 bases and J gave up 7 bases; unmatched junction bases: 10. This CDR3 has 14 amino acids. The germline V gene has CDR1 SGHRS and CDR2 YFSETQ.

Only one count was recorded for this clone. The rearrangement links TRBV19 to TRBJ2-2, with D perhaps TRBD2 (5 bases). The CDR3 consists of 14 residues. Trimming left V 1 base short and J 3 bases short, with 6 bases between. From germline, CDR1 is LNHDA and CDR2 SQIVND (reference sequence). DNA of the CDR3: TGTGCCAGTAGTATAGCCGGGGACACCGGGGAGCTGTTTTTT. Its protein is CASSIAGDTGELFF.

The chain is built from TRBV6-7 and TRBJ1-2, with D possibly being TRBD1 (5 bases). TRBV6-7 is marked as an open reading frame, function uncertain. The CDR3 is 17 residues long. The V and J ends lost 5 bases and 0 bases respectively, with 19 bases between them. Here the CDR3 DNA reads TGTGCCAGCAGTGAATATGGGGGAAGAAGGGCTAACTATGGCTACACCTTC. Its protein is CASSEYGGRRANYGYTF.

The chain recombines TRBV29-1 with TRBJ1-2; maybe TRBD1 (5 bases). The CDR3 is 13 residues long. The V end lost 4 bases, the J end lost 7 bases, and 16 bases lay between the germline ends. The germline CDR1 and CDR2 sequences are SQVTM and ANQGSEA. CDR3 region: CSVAGKLSRGYTF. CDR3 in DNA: TGCAGCGTTGCAGGGAAGCTCTCTCGTGGCTACACCTTC.

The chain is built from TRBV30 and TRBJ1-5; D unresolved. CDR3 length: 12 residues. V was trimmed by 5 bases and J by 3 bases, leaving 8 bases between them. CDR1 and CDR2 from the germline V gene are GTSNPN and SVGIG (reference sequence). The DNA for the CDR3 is TGTGCCTGGGCCCAGTCCAATCAGCCCCAGCATTTT. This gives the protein CAWAQSNQPQHF.

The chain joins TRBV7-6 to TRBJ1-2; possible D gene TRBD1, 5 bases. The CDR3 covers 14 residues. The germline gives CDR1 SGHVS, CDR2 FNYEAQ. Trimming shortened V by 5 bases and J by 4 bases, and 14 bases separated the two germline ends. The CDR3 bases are TGTGCCAGCAGCAAGGGAGGGGAGGGCTATGGCTACACCTTC. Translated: CASSKGGEGYGYTF.

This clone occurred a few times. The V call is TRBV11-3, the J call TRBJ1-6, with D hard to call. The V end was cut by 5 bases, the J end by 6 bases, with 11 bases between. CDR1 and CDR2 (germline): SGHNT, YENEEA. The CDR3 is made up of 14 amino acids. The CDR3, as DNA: TGTGCCAGCAGCCCCGGACGGAGTAATTCACCCCTCCACTTT. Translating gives CASSPGRSNSPLHF.

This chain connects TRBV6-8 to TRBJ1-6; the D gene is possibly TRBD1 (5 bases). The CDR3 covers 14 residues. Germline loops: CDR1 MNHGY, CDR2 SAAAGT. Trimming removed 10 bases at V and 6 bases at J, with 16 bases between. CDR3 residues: CAISRGAANSPLHF. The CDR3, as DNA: TGTGCCATCAGCCGTGGGGCAGCTAATTCACCCCTCCACTTT.

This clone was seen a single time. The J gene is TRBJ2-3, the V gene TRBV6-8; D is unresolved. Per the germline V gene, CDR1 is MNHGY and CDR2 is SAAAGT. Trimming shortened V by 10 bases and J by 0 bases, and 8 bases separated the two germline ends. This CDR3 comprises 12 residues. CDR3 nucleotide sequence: TGTGCCACCCAACAGAGCACAGATACGCAGTATTTT. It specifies CATQQSTDTQYF.

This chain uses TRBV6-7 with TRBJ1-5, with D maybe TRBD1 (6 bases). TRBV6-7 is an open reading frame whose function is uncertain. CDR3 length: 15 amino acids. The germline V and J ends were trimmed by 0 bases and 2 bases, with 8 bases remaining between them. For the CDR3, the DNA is TGTGCCAGCAGTTACTCTTCAGGGGGCAATCAGCCCCAGCATTTT. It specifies CASSYSSGGNQPQHF.

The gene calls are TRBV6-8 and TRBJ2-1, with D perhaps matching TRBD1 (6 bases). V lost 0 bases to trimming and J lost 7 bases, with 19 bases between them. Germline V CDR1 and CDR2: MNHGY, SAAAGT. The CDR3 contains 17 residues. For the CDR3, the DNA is TGTGCCAGCAGTTACTCGGGTCTCAGGGGCGGAGCGAATGAGCAGTTCTTC. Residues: CASSYSGLRGGANEQFF.

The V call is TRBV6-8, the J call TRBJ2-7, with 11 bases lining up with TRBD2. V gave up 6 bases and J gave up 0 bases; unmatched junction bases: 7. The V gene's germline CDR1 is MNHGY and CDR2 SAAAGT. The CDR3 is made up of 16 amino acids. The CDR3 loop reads CASRRITSGSSYEQYF. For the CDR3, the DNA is TGTGCCAGCAGACGGATCACTAGCGGGAGCTCCTACGAGCAGTACTTC.